This T cell receptor beta chain was sequenced during a study of shared clonotypes between healthy human individuals. Overall study: Plates per donor: three CD4 naive, three CD4 memory, two CD8 naive, one CD8 memory.

Produced via immunoSEQ multiplex PCR; TCRdb's table is partial and in-frame only. The profile shows around 700,000 clones, around 67% of them singletons. The sequence was obtained from a woman aged 30 to 39 in good health. The specimen was memory CD4+ T cells sorted from blood. Subset reported: CD45RA-negative fraction.

CDR3 DNA sequence: TGTGCCAGCAGCTTAGCCCGTGAGCAGTTCTTC. Translation: CASSLAREQFF. The chain joins TRBV13 to TRBJ2-1; no clear D gene. CDR1 and CDR2 from the germline V gene are PRHDT and FYEKMQ (reference sequence). The V end was cut by 1 base, the J end by 9 bases, with 4 bases between. CDR3 length: 11 amino acids.